This entry is about one T cell receptor (beta chain). The antigen is undetermined. Other nucleotide sequences from this sample produce the same CDR3. Version v3.0 of the immunoSEQ assay was performed at survey level. TCRdb keeps only in-frame clones here, not all; method: immunoSEQ multiplex PCR. The repertoire has around 26,000 clones, just over 90% of them found once; the top ten carry about 8.9%. Germline CDR1 SGDLS, CDR2 YYNGEE. Trimming left V 0 bases short and J 1 base short, with 10 bases between. The CDR3 has 15 amino acids. The entry originates in a study of long-term antiretroviral therapy in people with HIV. The study, taken as a whole, reports: Subsequent to ART, diversity was augmented yet persisted below that of transplant donor controls. HIV repertoires spanned narrower CDR3 length ranges than controls. Clones that had undergone expansion before ART prevailed in the repertoire throughout all time points.

All participants with HIV were treated in the United States. The sequence came from a woman between 40 and 55 years old with HIV. The starting material was unsorted PBMCs, obtained 7.6 years after starting antiretroviral therapy. V and J are TRBV9 and TRBJ1-1; no firm D call. The CDR3 spells CASSVGTVPNTEAFF. The CDR3 DNA is TGTGCCAGCAGCGTAGGAACGGTACCGAACACTGAAGCTTTCTTT.